This is a list of T cell receptor beta chains from one sample in a study of graft-versus-host responses after intestinal transplantation. The antigens these receptors bind are not known. Data came from immunoSEQ multiplex PCR; TCRdb stores just in-frame clones and leaves some out. Here the sample spans more than 90,000 clones, approximately 93% being singletons. Sequencing was performed on unstimulated CD8+ T cells sorted from spleen or lymph node cells, taken before transplant. The source is a human donor who was the organ donor for an intestinal transplant. The CDR3 runs from the conserved cysteine through the conserved F or W. A D gene is named only where the DNA matches it firmly. Clone size is not always given. Where it is, it says once, few, many or a class for expanded clones.

NA TRBJ2-7 NA TRBV18 CASSPQFTYEQYF TGTGCCAGCTCACCGCAATTCACCTACGAGCAGTACTTC
TRBD1 TRBJ2-1 NA TRBV7-3 CASKLGQGEGEQFF TGTGCCAGCAAACTGGGACAGGGTGAGGGTGAGCAGTTCTTC
NA TRBJ2-2 NA TRBV5-1 CASHRAMNTGELFF TGCGCCAGCCACAGGGCCATGAACACCGGGGAGCTGTTTTTT
NA TRBJ2-7 NA TRBV5-6 CASSWDTYEQYF TGTGCCAGCAGCTGGGACACCTACGAGCAGTACTTC
NA TRBJ1-5 NA TRBV28 CAGIGLTDSNQPQHF TGTGCCGGCATCGGACTTACAGATAGCAATCAGCCCCAGCATTTT
NA TRBJ1-2 NA TRBV7-9 CASSPGGLYGYTF TGTGCCAGCAGCCCGGGGGGACTGTATGGCTACACCTTC
TRBD1 TRBJ2-7 NA TRBV4-3 CASSQEWTGSYEQYF TGCGCCAGCAGCCAAGAGTGGACAGGTTCCTACGAGCAGTACTTC
NA TRBJ2-1 NA TRBV19 CASSMRIAWEYGNEQFF TGTGCCAGTAGTATGAGAATAGCCTGGGAGTATGGCAATGAGCAGTTCTTC
NA TRBJ2-7 NA TRBV4-2 CASSPELAYEQYF TGTGCCAGCAGCCCTGAGCTGGCCTACGAGCAGTACTTC
TRBD2 TRBJ2-7 NA TRBV5-6 CASSLGLAGLSSYEQYF TGTGCCAGCAGCTTGGGACTAGCGGGATTGAGCTCCTACGAGCAGTACTTC
NA TRBJ2-2 NA TRBV29-1 CSVHTGELFF TGCAGCGTTCATACCGGGGAGCTGTTTTTT
TRBD1 TRBJ2-7 few TRBV6-5 CASSYEGQASYEQYF TGTGCCAGCAGTTATGAGGGACAGGCTTCCTACGAGCAGTACTTC
TRBD2 TRBJ2-3 NA TRBV7-9 CASSLVLAGEDTQYF TGTGCCAGCAGCTTAGTACTAGCGGGAGAAGATACGCAGTATTTT
NA TRBJ2-5 NA TRBV7-4 CASSLVGGQRGQETQYF TGTGCCAGCAGCTTAGTCGGGGGGCAAAGAGGCCAAGAGACCCAGTACTTC
NA TRBJ1-2 NA TRBV14 CASSQVGANYGYTF TGTGCCAGCAGCCAAGTCGGAGCTAACTATGGCTACACCTTC
TRBD1 TRBJ1-5 NA TRBV4-1 CASSQGTGGQPQHF TGCGCCAGCAGCCAAGGGACAGGAGGCCAGCCCCAGCATTTT
TRBD1 TRBJ2-5 NA TRBV27 CASRDRGGETQYF TGTGCCAGCCGGGACAGGGGTGGGGAGACCCAGTACTTC
TRBD1 TRBJ1-1 NA TRBV29-1 CSGLRDRGMNTEAFF TGCAGCGGCTTACGGGACAGGGGAATGAACACTGAAGCTTTCTTT
TRBD1 TRBJ2-7 NA TRBV2 CASSERGTEFGEQYF TGTGCCAGCAGTGAAAGAGGGACAGAGTTTGGCGAGCAGTACTTC
TRBD2 TRBJ2-1 NA TRBV4-3 CASSPSGLAGSEQFF TGCGCCAGCAGCCCATCGGGACTAGCGGGAAGTGAGCAGTTCTTC
NA TRBJ2-3 NA TRBV6-5 CASSSIDTQYF TGTGCCAGCAGTTCTATCGATACGCAGTATTTT
NA TRBJ2-7 NA TRBV5-6 CASSFGTTGTAYEQYF TGTGCCAGCAGCTTTGGTACCACCGGGACTGCCTACGAGCAGTACTTC
TRBD1 TRBJ1-2 NA TRBV29-1 CSVAGTADGYTF TGCAGCGTCGCTGGGACAGCCGATGGCTACACCTTC
NA TRBJ2-4 NA TRBV25-1 CASSEVYPYLAKNIQYF TGTGCCAGCAGTGAAGTTTATCCATATCTAGCCAAAAACATTCAGTACTTC
NA TRBJ2-2 NA TRBV5-6 CASSFGSNTGELFF TGTGCCAGCAGCTTTGGCTCGAACACCGGGGAGCTGTTTTTT
NA TRBJ1-5 NA TRBV2 CASHENRVGNQPQHF TGTGCCAGCCATGAGAACAGGGTGGGGAATCAGCCCCAGCATTTT
NA TRBJ2-3 NA TRBV7-8 CASTLISLDTGDTQYF TGTGCCAGCACCCTTATCTCACTAGACACGGGCGATACGCAGTATTTT
NA TRBJ1-1 NA TRBV6-5 CASSYSRPNTEAFF TGTGCCAGCAGTTACTCGAGACCGAACACTGAAGCTTTCTTT
NA TRBJ2-2 once TRBV4-2 CASSQDPEGNTGELFF TGTGCCAGCAGCCAAGACCCAGAGGGGAACACCGGGGAGCTGTTTTTT
NA TRBJ2-2 NA TRBV28 CASSFPPGELFF TGTGCCAGCAGTTTCCCCCCCGGGGAGCTGTTTTTT